The source of this T cell receptor beta chain is a study of shared clonotypes between healthy human individuals. The CDR3 totals 15 residues. Deletions cut 3 bases from V and 4 bases from J, with 13 bases between. CDR1 and CDR2 (germline): SGHRS, YFSETQ. Clones were sequenced by immunoSEQ multiplex PCR, and TCRdb holds only the in-frame ones, with some missing. Of about 1 million clones detected, about 75% appear once; the ten largest clones hold about 1.4%. In this sample, this clone turned up once. This TCR was recovered from a man aged 18 to 30 in good health. Sequencing used memory CD4+ T cells sorted from blood. Subset in this sample: CD45RA-negative fraction. The chain employs TRBV5-1 and TRBJ1-4; a possible D gene is TRBD1 (5 bases). The CDR3 region is CASSYGGVDNEKLFF. The CDR3 coding sequence is TGCGCCAGCAGCTACGGGGGGGTGGATAATGAAAAACTGTTTTTT. The full variable domain, in which reference TRBV5-1 and TRBJ1-4 provide the parts outside the CDR3, is KAGVTQTPRYLIKTRGQQVTLSCSPISGHRSVSWYQQTPGQGLQFLFEYFSETQRNKGNFPGRFSGRQFSNSRSEMNVSTLELGDSALYLCASSYGGVDNEKLFFGSGTQLSVL.